One and the same sample provided the 2 T cell receptor beta chains below, sequenced in a study of blood T cells in healthy people across ages. A J-beta primer mix and a sample-barcoded 5' primer were used in a second PCR of roughly 7 to 12 cycles. TCRdb re-analysed the 5' RACE reads in MiXCR, keeping a single row per CDR3 protein. The profile shows about 970,000 distinct CDR3 sequences, roughly half of them singletons. Input material: blood. Receptor source: an older woman in good health.

This clonotype showed up just once. This may arise from a read error, as a much more abundant clone is one base away. V is TRBV4-1 and J is TRBJ2-1, with D possibly being TRBD2 (6 bases). The V gene's germline CDR1 is MGHRA and CDR2 YSYEKL. The CDR3 length is 15 residues. Written as DNA, the CDR3 is TGCGTCAGCAGTCCGGGGCGGGGCGGGGACAATGAGCAGTTCTTC. Translated: CVSSPGRGGDNEQFF.

The chain joins TRBV5-5 to TRBJ2-5; 9 bases align to TRBD2. Trimming at V came to 5 bases and at J to 9 bases, leaving 14 bases not matched to a gene. Germline CDR1 is SGHKS and CDR2 is YYEKEE (reference sequence). The CDR3 covers 15 residues. The CDR3: CASRDRTSDILPQYF. The CDR3, as DNA: TGTGCCAGCAGGGACCGGACTAGCGACATATTGCCCCAGTACTTC.